This T cell receptor (beta chain) was sequenced for a study of cytomegalovirus exposure and HLA in healthy donors. This CDR3 spans 13 amino acids. CDR1 MDHEN and CDR2 SYDVKM come from the germline V gene. The V end lost 9 bases, the J end lost 3 bases, and 12 bases lay between the germline ends. This clone is a singleton in its sample. A multiplex PCR was run with 60 Vbeta primers and 13 Jbeta primers. Libraries were prepared by immunoSEQ multiplex PCR; TCRdb keeps only in-frame clonotypes and omits some of them. The table lists more than 100,000 clones, around 80% of them singletons. The origin of this receptor is a female donor in good health and CMV-seropositive. This rearrangement joins TRBV28 to TRBJ1-5, with D hard to call. Sequenced: PBMCs. In DNA form, the CDR3 reads TGTGCCAGTTCGAGAGGAAACAATCAGCCCCAGCATTTT. Translated, it gives CASSRGNNQPQHF. Based on the CDR3 plus reference TRBV28 and TRBJ1-5, the full variable domain is DVKVTQSSRYLVKRTGEKVFLECVQDMDHENMFWYRQDPGLGLRLIYFSYDVKMKEKGDIPEGYSVSREKKERFSLILESASTNQTSMYLCASSRGNNQPQHFGDGTRLSIL.